The clone carrying this T cell receptor beta chain has ten or more counts. What it binds is unknown. The entry originates in a study of shared clonotypes between healthy human individuals. Study-level findings and limits: Among donors, clonotype sharing was expected to be affected by sequencing depth.

Some clones are missing from TCRdb's copy, which holds only in-frame ones; the method was immunoSEQ multiplex PCR. The sample lists roughly 200,000 clones, over 50% occurring once. This CDR3 has 15 amino acids. V lost 4 bases to trimming and J lost 2 bases, with 14 bases between them. Germline V gene sequence: CDR1 SGHNT, CDR2 YYREEE (reference sequence). The V and J genes are TRBV5-4 and TRBJ2-3; D gene uncertain. The receptor's source is a man between 25 and 39 years old in good health. What was sequenced was memory CD4+ T cells sorted from blood. Subset here: CD45RA-negative fraction. CDR3 residues: CASSQRNFFTDTQYF. In DNA, the CDR3 is TGTGCCAGCAGCCAGCGAAATTTTTTCACAGATACGCAGTATTTT.